These 21 T cell receptor beta chains came from one sample sequenced in a study of T cells in Graves' hyperthyroidism and ophthalmopathy (dated by TCRdb to between 2017 and 2020). Receptor amplification or capture employed multiplex PCR. Instrument used: Illumina HiSeq 2000. Amplification of TCR beta CDR3 regions was carried out from RNA transcripts. The TCR CDR3 was subjected to a first round of RT-PCR using the HTBI primer set and the Qiagen OneStep RT-PCR kit. TCRdb cleaned the public reads at Q25 with fastp, built clones with MiXCR and kept in-frame beta chains. Each CDR3 protein appears once, grouped with its most common genes and DNA. Here the sample has 700,000 or so distinct CDR3 sequences; 16% occur a single time. Of the sample, around 8.1% is held by the ten largest clones. Input material: blood. The receptors were sampled from a man between 18 and 29 years old with Graves' hyperthyroidism.

CDR3 loop: CASRGRWLGETQYF. In DNA, the CDR3 is TGTGCCAGCAGGGGAAGGTGGCTCGGGGAGACCCAGTACTTC. V usage is TRBV25-1 and J usage is TRBJ2-5, with D unclear. Trimming took 6 bases from V and 5 from J, leaving 16 bases between them. The CDR3 runs 14 residues. Germline CDR1 and CDR2: MGHDK and SYGVNS.

This clonotype showed up just a few times. The J gene is TRBJ2-5, the V gene TRBV6-7; 7 bases are a match to TRBD1. TRBV6-7 counts as an open reading frame of uncertain function. The CDR3 totals 13 residues. The J segment lost 4 bases and the V segment lost 6 bases, leaving 5 bases of the junction unmatched. The CDR3 here is CASRAGTVETQYF. CDR3 DNA sequence: TGTGCCAGCAGGGCCGGGACAGTAGAGACCCAGTACTTC.

The chain combines TRBV6-4 with TRBJ2-7, with TRBD1 as a possible D gene (6 bases). Between the trimmed V and J ends, which lost 5 bases and 6 bases, there was a span of 14 bases. This CDR3 region has 13 residues. Germline V gene data show CDR1 as MRHNA and CDR2 as SNTAGT. The CDR3 DNA is TGTGCCAGCAGTTACGTTGTAGGGGGCGAGCAGTACTTC. Residues: CASSYVVGGEQYF.

V is TRBV29-1 and J is TRBJ2-7; 7 bases align to TRBD1. The V gene's germline CDR1 is SQVTM and CDR2 ANQGSEA. After removal of 6 bases from V and 2 bases from J, the junction contained 10 bases not matched to a gene. The CDR3 consists of 14 residues. As DNA, the CDR3 is TGCAGCGTGGAAAGACAGGGAGCTACCTACGAGCAGTACTTC. It is translated as CSVERQGATYEQYF.

This clonotype has only a few counts. The V gene is TRBV5-1, the J gene TRBJ2-7; TRBD2 aligns across 10 bases. Germline CDR1 reads SGHRS; CDR2 reads YFSETQ. This CDR3 has 20 amino acids. V shed 2 bases and J 1 base; nucleotides not matched to a gene: 18. The CDR3 DNA sequence: TGCGCCAGCAGCTTAATTAGCGGGAGGATCCCCTTCTTGGGGTCCTACGAGCAGTACTTC. It codes for CASSLISGRIPFLGSYEQYF. Filled out from reference TRBV5-1 and TRBJ2-7, the complete variable domain reads KAGVTQTPRYLIKTRGQQVTLSCSPISGHRSVSWYQQTPGQGLQFLFEYFSETQRNKGNFPGRFSGRQFSNSRSEMNVSTLELGDSALYLCASSLISGRIPFLGSYEQYFGPGTRLTVT.

This clonotype was detected only a few times. The rearrangement uses TRBV24-1 and TRBJ1-2; unclear D gene. The CDR3 length is 13 residues. Germline lookup yields CDR1 KGHDR and CDR2 SFDVKD. V lost 7 bases and J lost 0, with 8 bases in between. CDR3 protein: CATRDASNYGYTF. CDR3 coding DNA: TGTGCCACCAGGGACGCCTCTAACTATGGCTACACCTTC.

This clonotype appeared a few times. V is TRBV6-1 and J is TRBJ2-7; D tentatively reads TRBD1 or TRBD2 (6 bases each). V dropped 7 bases and J dropped 6 bases, with 13 bases sitting between them. Germline V gives CDR1 MNHNS, CDR2 SASEGT. This CDR3 region has 12 residues. The CDR3 is CASKRGAGEQYF. The CDR3 coding sequence is TGTGCCAGCAAGAGGGGGGCGGGCGAGCAGTACTTC.

The chain combines TRBV20-1 with TRBJ1-5; tentative D call: TRBD1 (6 bases). Germline CDR1 is DFQATT and CDR2 is SNEGSKA (reference sequence). The CDR3 totals 17 residues. V was shortened by 2 bases and J by 5 bases, with 22 bases between the two germline ends. The DNA for the CDR3 is TGCAGTGCTAGAACTCTAAACCGGGACACACTCTATCAGCCCCAGCATTTT. It is translated as CSARTLNRDTLYQPQHF.

In its sample, this clonotype was seen a few times. This chain connects TRBV29-1 to TRBJ2-1; D gene ambiguous. Germline assignment: CDR1 SQVTM and CDR2 ANQGSEA. The CDR3 has 15 residues. Trimming left V 3 bases short and J 6 bases short, with 18 bases between. The CDR3 nucleotides read TGCAGCGTTGATGAATATGGTCCGAATACCAATGAGCAGTTCTTC. This gives the protein CSVDEYGPNTNEQFF.

On this clonotype itself: A much larger clonotype is one base distant, so this may be a read error. The chain couples TRBV7-9 to TRBJ2-7; tentative D call: TRBD1 (5 bases). From germline, CDR1 is SEHNR and CDR2 FQNEAQ (reference sequence). The CDR3 has 14 amino acids. With 3 bases removed from V and 1 base from J, the gap between germline ends came to 10 bases. In DNA, the CDR3 is TGTGCCAGCAGCTTGGACAACCTTTCCTACGAGCAGTACTTC. This encodes CASSLDNLSYEQYF.

Note on this clonotype: One junction end does not reproduce the germline sequence, and a read error may be involved. The CDR3 here is CASSSGGATVGYTF. The DNA for the CDR3 is TGTGCCAGCAGTTCCGGGGGGGCGACTGTAGGCTACACCTTC. The chain has TRBV10-1 and TRBJ1-2; TRBD1 might be the D (6 bases). CDR1 WNHNN and CDR2 SYGVQD come from the germline V gene (reference sequence). The CDR3 is 14 residues long.

This chain links TRBV12-3 or TRBV12-4 with TRBJ1-2; 9 bases are shared with TRBD1. The CDR3 has 14 residues. Trimming removed 7 bases from V and 6 bases from J; junction bases left unmatched: 9. DNA for the CDR3: TGTGCCAGCAATCCGGACAGGGGAAAGGATGGCTACACCTTC. It specifies CASNPDRGKDGYTF.

The V call is TRBV24-1, the J call TRBJ2-1; the match to TRBD2 covers 11 bases. The V gene end was trimmed by 5 bases and the J gene end by 4 bases; junction bases not matched to a gene: 3. Germline loops: CDR1 KGHDR, CDR2 SFDVKD. The CDR3 spans 15 residues. The CDR3 DNA sequence: TGTGCCACCAGTGTCTCTAGCGGGGGGTACAATGAGCAGTTCTTC. It codes for CATSVSSGGYNEQFF.

V gene TRBV11-3 combines with J gene TRBJ2-1; 10 nucleotides align to TRBD1. The V segment lost 0 bases and the J segment 1 base; nucleotides outside the gene matches: 3. The CDR3 totals 17 residues. Germline V CDR1 and CDR2: SGHNT, YENEEA. DNA of the CDR3: TGTGCCAGCAGCTTAGATGGGACAGGGGCTTCCTACAATGAGCAGTTCTTC. As protein: CASSLDGTGASYNEQFF.

This chain connects TRBV5-4 to TRBJ1-1, with 7 bases that match TRBD1. Trimming at V came to 4 bases and at J to 7 bases, leaving 4 bases not matched to a gene. Germline V CDR1 and CDR2: SGHNT, YYREEE (reference sequence). The CDR3 has 12 amino acids. The CDR3 region has the DNA TGTGCCAGCAGCCAGGGACAGATTGAAGCTTTCTTT. Its translation is CASSQGQIEAFF.

The rearrangement uses TRBV10-3 and TRBJ2-7; 7 bases align to TRBD2. J gave up 0 bases and V 6 bases, and 11 bases lay outside the gene matches. The CDR3 is made up of 16 amino acids. CDR1 is ENHRY, CDR2 SYGVKD, per germline. The chain's CDR3 is CAIRAGSPLGSYEQYF. In DNA, the CDR3 is TGTGCCATCAGAGCGGGATCCCCCCTAGGCTCCTACGAGCAGTACTTC.

With respect to this clonotype: This may be a read error, as it is one base from a much larger clone. This CDR3 is CASGRGATYEQYF. CDR3 nucleotides: TGTGCCAGCGGTAGGGGGGCGACCTACGAGCAGTACTTC. The rearrangement uses TRBV12-3 or TRBV12-4 and TRBJ2-7; D is perhaps TRBD1 or TRBD2 (6 bases each). V lost 8 bases and J 2 bases, leaving 13 bases between the germline ends. The CDR3 is 13 amino acids.

This clonotype was counted ten times or more. This chain links TRBV27 with TRBJ2-6; D is unclear. Deletions cut 6 bases from V and 0 bases from J, with 9 bases between. Germline CDR1 and CDR2: MNHEY and SMNVEV (reference sequence). The CDR3 length is 15 residues. The CDR3 reads CASRLIDSGANVLTF. CDR3 coding DNA: TGTGCCAGCAGGTTAATAGACTCTGGGGCCAACGTCCTGACTTTC.

In its sample, this clonotype was seen a few times. Without the conserved terminal phenylalanine or tryptophan, this CDR3 likely stems from a read error. The CDR3: CASSPNSHYEQYL. CDR3 in DNA: TGTGCCAGCTCACCGAACAGCCACTACGAGCAGTACCTC. This chain joins TRBV18 and TRBJ2-7; D call uncertain. The CDR3 runs 13 residues. Per the germline V gene, CDR1 is KGHSH and CDR2 is LQKENI. V gave up 3 bases and J gave up 3 bases, with 9 bases separating them.

This clonotype occurred many times. The chain links TRBV28 to TRBJ2-7; D is uncertain. CDR1 and CDR2 (germline): MDHEN, SYDVKM. The CDR3 covers 14 residues. With 4 bases removed from V and 6 bases from J, the gap between germline ends came to 16 bases. The CDR3 bases are TGTGCCAGCAGTTACCGACTCCCGGGTACCGAGCAGTACTTC. As protein: CASSYRLPGTEQYF.

This clonotype was counted at least ten times. The chain recombines TRBV28 with TRBJ2-7; the D is unclear. The CDR3 extends over 13 amino acids. From germline, CDR1 is MDHEN and CDR2 SYDVKM. V was trimmed by 4 bases and J by 3 bases, leaving 10 bases between them. In DNA, the CDR3 is TGTGCCAGCAGTTCATCTGGGTTCTACGAGCAGTACTTC. Its protein is CASSSSGFYEQYF.